Included here is one TCR beta chain sequence, with context. What it binds is unknown. Some clones are missing from TCRdb's copy, which holds only in-frame ones; the method was immunoSEQ multiplex PCR. Found here are tens of thousands of clones, more than 60% of them singletons; the top ten hold 3% to 5%. The data were obtained in a study of radiotherapy plus CTLA-4 blockade in lung cancer. Study summary: Disease control was present in 30% to 40% of patients, and objective responses in around 18%. Study observations and caveats: Subsequent to radiotherapy plus ipilimumab, tumor-derived TCR clones underwent expansion in blood.

With V trimmed by 6 bases and J by 8 bases, 11 bases remained unmatched. CDR1 and CDR2 from the germline V gene are SGHRS and YFSETQ. This CDR3 is built from 16 residues. This material consisted of peripheral blood, taken from a patient treated with radiotherapy plus ipilimumab. The clonotype comes from a human donor with non-small cell lung cancer who had a partial response to radiotherapy plus ipilimumab. Some clones in this sample may be carry-over from other donors' samples. The rearrangement links TRBV5-1 to TRBJ2-1, with 13 bases aligning to TRBD2. The CDR3: CASTFTSGGAIDEQFF. The CDR3 DNA sequence: TGCGCCAGCACTTTCACTAGCGGGGGGGCCATCGATGAGCAGTTCTTC.